Listed below are T cell receptor beta chains from one sample, sequenced in a study of blood T cell repertoires in COVID-19. Data came from immunoSEQ multiplex PCR; TCRdb stores just in-frame clones and leaves some out. The sample lists over 55,000 clones; 87% were seen once. Source material: peripheral blood. Receptor source: a man aged 50 to 59 with active COVID-19. Each CDR3 is given with its conserved first and last residue. Each record gives: CDR3 length, D gene, V gene, J gene, clone size, CDR3 DNA, CDR3 protein. D genes are given only for firm matches. Only part of the rows carry a size: once, few, many, or a class if the clone is expanded.

CDR3 length: 13
D gene: .
V gene: TRBV5-1
J gene: TRBJ1-1
clone size: .
CDR3 DNA: TGCGCCAGCAGCTTGGGCCGGGACACTGAAGCTTTCTTT
CDR3 protein: CASSLGRDTEAFF

CDR3 length: 16
D gene: TRBD1
V gene: TRBV15
J gene: TRBJ2-5
clone size: .
CDR3 DNA: TGTGCCACCAGCAGCTACGGGACAGGGCTGGGAGAGACCCAGTACTTC
CDR3 protein: CATSSYGTGLGETQYF

CDR3 length: 15
D gene: .
V gene: TRBV9
J gene: TRBJ2-3
clone size: .
CDR3 DNA: TGTGCCAGCAGCCCAACGAGACTTGGGACAGATACGCAGTATTTT
CDR3 protein: CASSPTRLGTDTQYF

CDR3 length: 14
D gene: .
V gene: TRBV30
J gene: TRBJ1-4
clone size: .
CDR3 DNA: TGTGCCTGGTCGGACGGGGGGGGGACAAAAAAACTGTTTTTT
CDR3 protein: CAWSDGGGTKKLFF

CDR3 length: 17
D gene: TRBD1
V gene: TRBV6-4
J gene: TRBJ2-6
clone size: .
CDR3 DNA: TGTGCCAGCAGTGAGCAGGGGGTCCCTTCTGGGGCCAACGTCCTGACTTTC
CDR3 protein: CASSEQGVPSGANVLTF

CDR3 length: 15
D gene: TRBD1
V gene: TRBV6-5
J gene: TRBJ1-5
clone size: few
CDR3 DNA: TGTGCCAGCAGTCGGACAGGGTCCCTCAATCAGCCCCAGCATTTT
CDR3 protein: CASSRTGSLNQPQHF

CDR3 length: 15
D gene: TRBD2
V gene: TRBV4-1
J gene: TRBJ2-7
clone size: .
CDR3 DNA: TGCGCCAGCAGCCACTCTAGCGGGAGCAGGAACGAGCAGTACTTC
CDR3 protein: CASSHSSGSRNEQYF

CDR3 length: 13
D gene: TRBD2
V gene: TRBV10-3
J gene: TRBJ2-7
clone size: .
CDR3 DNA: TGTGCCATCAGTGCGGGGGGTAGGAACGAGCAGTACTTC
CDR3 protein: CAISAGGRNEQYF

CDR3 length: 15
D gene: TRBD1
V gene: TRBV5-4
J gene: TRBJ2-5
clone size: .
CDR3 DNA: TGTGCCAGCAGCCCTCCCGGGACAGGGGAAAAGACCCAGTACTTC
CDR3 protein: CASSPPGTGEKTQYF

CDR3 length: 16
D gene: .
V gene: TRBV6-1
J gene: TRBJ1-5
clone size: .
CDR3 DNA: TGTGCCAGCAGTGAAGCCCTTGATGCGGCTGGGCAGCCCCAGCATTTT
CDR3 protein: CASSEALDAAGQPQHF

CDR3 length: 19
D gene: TRBD2
V gene: TRBV9
J gene: TRBJ2-1
clone size: .
CDR3 DNA: TGTGCCAGCAGCGTAGTTGGAGACCTTAGCGGGAGGGGGAACAATGAGCAGTTCTTC
CDR3 protein: CASSVVGDLSGRGNNEQFF

CDR3 length: 16
D gene: TRBD2
V gene: TRBV9
J gene: TRBJ2-1
clone size: .
CDR3 DNA: TGTGCCAGCAGCCCACGGACTAGCGGGAGTTTGAATGAGCAGTTCTTC
CDR3 protein: CASSPRTSGSLNEQFF

CDR3 length: 12
D gene: .
V gene: TRBV25-1
J gene: TRBJ1-2
clone size: .
CDR3 DNA: TGTGCCAGCAGCAGTGCTCAGGCGAGCTACACCTTC
CDR3 protein: CASSSAQASYTF

CDR3 length: 17
D gene: TRBD1
V gene: TRBV30
J gene: TRBJ2-6
clone size: few
CDR3 DNA: TGTGCCTGCCCTAGACAGGGGGCCTTCTCTGGGGCCAACGTCCTGACTTTC
CDR3 protein: CACPRQGAFSGANVLTF

CDR3 length: 14
D gene: .
V gene: TRBV19
J gene: TRBJ2-5
clone size: .
CDR3 DNA: TGTGTGGAGGGGCAACGCAGCGACCAAGAGACCCAGTACTTC
CDR3 protein: CVEGQRSDQETQYF